This T cell receptor (beta chain) appears in the sequencing data of a study of T cell changes during pregnancy in multiple sclerosis. This CDR3 is 15 amino acids long. Trimming at V came to 4 bases and at J to 5 bases, leaving 10 bases not matched to a gene. Looked up from germline, CDR1 is MGHDK and CDR2 is SYGVNS. Method: immunoSEQ multiplex PCR; TCRdb's copy keeps in-frame clones and lacks some. The sample yields about 100,000 clones, approximately 92% seen once. This receptor was obtained from a female donor with multiple sclerosis, enrolled in a pregnancy study. The chain carries TRBV25-1 and TRBJ1-1; 7 bases agree with TRBD1. The specimen was peripheral blood, collected in the second trimester of pregnancy. The CDR3 nucleotides are TGTGCCAGCAGTGCGGCCGAGACAGGGCGGACTGAAGCTTTCTTT. Amino acids: CASSAAETGRTEAFF.